This T cell receptor (beta chain) was captured in a study of stem cell transplantation in POMP-related autoinflammatory disease (TCRdb year 2021). Background for the entire study: The study hypothesis was that defective thymoproteasomes impair MHC class I-dependent CD8+ T-cell differentiation and positive selection, which skews the TRB repertoire. High-throughput TRB sequencing assessed how POMP deficiency affects T-cell receptor beta repertoire diversity and CDR3 characteristics. Before transplant, patients showed CD4+ naive T-cell skewing, low CD8+ T-cell proportions, and reduced T-cell cytokine secretion.

Including the terminal cysteine and phenylalanine, the CDR3 comprises 14 residues. Only the CDR3 portion is preserved as DNA: 42 bases, with reading frame beginning at the first base. CDR1 and CDR2, per the germline V gene, are MDHEN and SYDVKM. The germline V and J ends show losses of 8 bases and 2 bases respectively, and no gene match explains 7 bases of the junction. On this clone itself: This receptor's antigen is unknown. Base quality data are lacking; no much larger clone is found one base away.

Taken with the paper, the label for time point translates to: before hematopoietic stem cell transplant. PRAID was characterized by prominent immunodeficiency alongside autoinflammation. Prior to TRB sequencing, T-cell subsets (conventional T cells, CD8+ T cells, regulatory T cells, T follicular helper cells) were sorted. Library creation used the immunoSEQ multiplex PCR assay. In the authors' own workflow: Shannon entropy, which accounts for clonal size distribution, was used to quantify repertoire diversity. The Gini-Simpson index (Simpson_1-D) was used to measure inequality in clonotype distribution. TCRdb stores this immuneACCESS table with in-frame sequences only. Part of the clones is absent; in the studies checked, under half of the shortfall reflects unresolved V genes, and no reason is known for the rest. The V and J calls and clone size come from that table; D and trimming were worked out from the DNA. The sample contains 30,000 or so clones, around 88% of them found a single time. Over 0.6% of the sample goes to the ten largest clones.

Paper-wide results and their limitations: Across all analyzed T-cell subsets, PRAID patients showed a trend toward higher clonality and lower TRB diversity. Statistical significance for the trend toward lower diversity and increased clonality in PRAID patients was reached only for regulatory T cells. PRAID patients showed a restricted number of unique TRB V-J gene pairings.

The source is a human donor with POMP-related autoinflammation and immune dysregulation (PRAID). Sequences were derived from CD4+ T cells from PBMCs, sampled before stem cell transplantation. The chain couples TRBV28 to TRBJ2-5, with 8 junctional bases fitting TRBD2. The DNA sequence is TGTGCCAGCGACCGGGGGGGGCATCAAGAGACCCAGTACTTC. Translated, it gives CASDRGGHQETQYF.